These 10 T cell receptor beta chains were sequenced from one sample in a study of CD8 T cells in ankylosing spondylitis. Findings of the study overall: Seemingly distinctive of ankylosing spondylitis blood was a TCR beta motif formed by eight highly homologous variants.

The antigens these receptors bind are not known. TCRdb redid the calling of the 5' RACE reads with MiXCR, one entry per CDR3 protein. The sample shows roughly 400,000 distinct CDR3 sequences, under 25% of them seen only once. The sequencing sample was made of blood, either unsorted or a sorted T cell fraction (not recorded which). The receptors come from a male donor with ankylosing spondylitis.

This clonotype has a handful of counts. This chain links TRBV5-1 with TRBJ2-3; possibly TRBD2 for D (5 bases). This CDR3 is 16 amino acids long. Germline lookup yields CDR1 SGHRS and CDR2 YFSETQ. The V and J ends lost 3 bases and 2 bases respectively, with 16 bases between them. The CDR3 nucleotides are TGCGCCAGCAGCTCGCGGTCCAGCGGAGTCACAGATACGCAGTATTTT. Residues: CASSSRSSGVTDTQYF.

This clonotype was recorded a few times. The chain employs TRBV9 and TRBJ2-1; D may be TRBD2 (6 bases). The CDR3 extends over 15 amino acids. CDR1 and CDR2 (germline): SGDLS, YYNGEE. The germline V and J ends were trimmed by 0 bases and 9 bases, with 16 bases remaining between them. The CDR3 is CASSVEQLAGSEQFF. Written as DNA, the CDR3 is TGTGCCAGCAGCGTAGAACAACTAGCTGGCAGTGAGCAGTTCTTC.

The chain carries TRBV7-2 and TRBJ2-7; no firm D call. The CDR3 has 14 amino acids. Germline CDR1 SGHTA, CDR2 FQGNSA. Trimming took 1 base from V and 2 from J, leaving 9 bases between them. CDR3 protein: CASSLDQATYEQYF. The CDR3 DNA reads TGTGCCAGCAGCTTAGACCAGGCCACCTACGAGCAGTACTTC.

The V and J genes are TRBV5-1 and TRBJ2-7; D possibly matches TRBD1 or TRBD2 (5 bases each). Trimming took off 2 bases at V and 1 base at J, with 16 bases between the two ends. CDR3 size: 16 residues. Germline CDR1 reads SGHRS; CDR2 reads YFSETQ. CDR3 protein: CASSFAGTARSYEQYF. The CDR3 DNA reads as TGCGCCAGCAGCTTCGCCGGGACCGCCCGTTCCTACGAGCAGTACTTC.

This chain links TRBV12-3 or TRBV12-4 with TRBJ2-2, with 8 bases aligning to TRBD1. After removal of 6 bases from V and 3 bases from J, the junction contained 3 bases not matched to a gene. This CDR3 region has 14 residues. In DNA form, the CDR3 reads TGTGCCAGCAGGGGACAGGAGTACACCGGGGAGCTGTTTTTT. Residues: CASRGQEYTGELFF.

This sequence joins TRBV9 and TRBJ2-1, with unresolved D. V shed 7 bases and J shed 9 bases, with 8 bases lying between them. The germline V gene has CDR1 SGDLS and CDR2 YYNGEE. The CDR3 contains 10 residues. The CDR3 reads CASPYGEQFF. The DNA of the CDR3 is TGTGCCAGCCCCTATGGTGAGCAGTTCTTC.

The chain links TRBV18 to TRBJ1-4; 8 nucleotides agree with TRBD1. CDR3 length: 13 residues. CDR1 and CDR2 (germline): KGHSH, LQKENI. Germline trimming cut 6 bases from V and 7 bases from J; bases unmatched to any gene: 4. The CDR3 nucleotides are TGTGCCAGCTCGACAGGGGTTTCTGAAAAACTGTTTTTT. This translates into CASSTGVSEKLFF.

The chain carries TRBV6-1 and TRBJ1-1; D gene uncertain. CDR3 size: 13 residues. Germline V gene data show CDR1 as MNHNS and CDR2 as SASEGT. V lost 7 bases, J lost 6 bases, and 15 bases lay in between. Written as DNA, the CDR3 is TGTGCCAGCATTGCGGAGAAGAGCCCTGAAGCTTTCTTT. It yields the protein CASIAEKSPEAFF.

This clonotype is a singleton in its sample. The chain has TRBV5-1 and TRBJ2-3, with D possibly TRBD2 on 7 matching bases. Germline V gives CDR1 SGHRS, CDR2 YFSETQ. The CDR3 is 18 residues long. With 4 bases removed from V and 2 bases from J, the gap between germline ends came to 23 bases. The CDR3 DNA follows: TGCGCCAGCAGCCCCTTGCCGGGGGGCCCGGTCGACACAGATACGCAGTATTTT. This encodes CASSPLPGGPVDTDTQYF.

The rearrangement uses TRBV15 and TRBJ1-1; D is unclear. With 1 base removed from V and 4 bases from J, the gap between germline ends came to 10 bases. Germline V gene sequence: CDR1 LNHNV, CDR2 YYDKDF (reference sequence). The CDR3 length is 14 residues. The CDR3 is CATSRGGAGTEAFF. The CDR3 DNA reads as TGTGCCACCAGCAGAGGAGGTGCTGGCACTGAAGCTTTCTTT.